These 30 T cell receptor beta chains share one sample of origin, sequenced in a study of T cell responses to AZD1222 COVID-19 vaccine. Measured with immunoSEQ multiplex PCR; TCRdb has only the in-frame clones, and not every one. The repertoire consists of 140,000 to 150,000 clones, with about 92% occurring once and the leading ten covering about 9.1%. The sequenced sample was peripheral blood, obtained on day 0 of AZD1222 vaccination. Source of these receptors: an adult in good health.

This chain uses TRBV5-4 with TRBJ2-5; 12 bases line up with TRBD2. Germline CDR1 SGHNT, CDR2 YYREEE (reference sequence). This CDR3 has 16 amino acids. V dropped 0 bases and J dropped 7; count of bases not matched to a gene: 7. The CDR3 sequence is CASSLVASGGAGTQYF. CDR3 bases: TGTGCCAGCAGCTTGGTGGCTAGCGGGGGGGCCGGGACCCAGTACTTC.

The CDR3: CASKRGNTEAFF. In DNA form, the CDR3 reads TGTGCCAGCAAAAGGGGGAACACTGAAGCTTTCTTT. The chain is built from TRBV27 and TRBJ1-1, with D possibly being TRBD1 (5 bases). CDR3 length: 12 amino acids. The V gene lost 7 bases and the J gene lost 1 base, with 7 bases spanning the gap. The germline V gene has CDR1 MNHEY and CDR2 SMNVEV (reference sequence).

DNA of the CDR3: TGTGCCTGGAGTGTACCCGGGGCAACTAATGAAAAACTGTTTTTT. Its protein product is CAWSVPGATNEKLFF. The chain employs TRBV30 and TRBJ1-4; D is ambiguous. CDR3 length equals 15 residues. V dropped 0 bases and J dropped 0 bases, with 8 bases sitting between them. Germline CDR1 GTSNPN, CDR2 SVGIG (reference sequence).

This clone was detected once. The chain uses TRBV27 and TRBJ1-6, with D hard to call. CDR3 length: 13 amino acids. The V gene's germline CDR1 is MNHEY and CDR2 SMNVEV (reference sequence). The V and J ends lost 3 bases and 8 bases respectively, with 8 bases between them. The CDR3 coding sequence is TGTGCCAGCAGTTTGGCTTTCGATTCACCCCTCCACTTT. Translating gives CASSLAFDSPLHF.

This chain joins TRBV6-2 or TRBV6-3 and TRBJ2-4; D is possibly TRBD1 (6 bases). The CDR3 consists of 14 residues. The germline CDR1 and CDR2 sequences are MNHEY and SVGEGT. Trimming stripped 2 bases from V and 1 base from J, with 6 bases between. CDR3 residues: CASSYGGAKNIQYF. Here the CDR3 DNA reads TGTGCCAGCAGTTACGGGGGCGCCAAAAACATTCAGTACTTC.

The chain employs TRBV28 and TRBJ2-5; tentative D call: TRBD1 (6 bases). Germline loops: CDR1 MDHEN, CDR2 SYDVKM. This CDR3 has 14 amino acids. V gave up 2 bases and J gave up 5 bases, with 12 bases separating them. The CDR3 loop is CASSLGGRRETQYF. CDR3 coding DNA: TGTGCCAGCAGTTTAGGGGGCCGTAGGGAGACCCAGTACTTC.

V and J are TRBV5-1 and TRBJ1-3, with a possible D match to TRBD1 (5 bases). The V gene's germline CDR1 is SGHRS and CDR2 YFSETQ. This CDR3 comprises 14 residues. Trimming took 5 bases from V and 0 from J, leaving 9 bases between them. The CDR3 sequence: CASSPGHSGNTIYF. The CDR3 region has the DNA TGCGCCAGCAGTCCAGGGCACTCTGGAAACACCATATATTTT.

CDR3 DNA: TGTGCCACGTATCTTCCCCCGGGGGTACGGTTACGCTATGGCTACACCTTC. As protein: CATYLPPGVRLRYGYTF. The chain couples TRBV28 to TRBJ1-2, with a possible D match to TRBD1 (5 bases). CDR3 length: 17 amino acids. V dropped 10 bases and J dropped 4 bases, with 28 bases sitting between them. Germline V gene data show CDR1 as MDHEN and CDR2 as SYDVKM.

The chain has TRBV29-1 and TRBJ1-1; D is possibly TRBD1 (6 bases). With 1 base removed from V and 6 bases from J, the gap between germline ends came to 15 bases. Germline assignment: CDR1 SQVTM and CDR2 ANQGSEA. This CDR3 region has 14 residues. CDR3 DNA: TGCAGCGTTGAAGTGGTGGGGGGCTGGCCTGAAGCTTTCTTT. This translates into CSVEVVGGWPEAFF.

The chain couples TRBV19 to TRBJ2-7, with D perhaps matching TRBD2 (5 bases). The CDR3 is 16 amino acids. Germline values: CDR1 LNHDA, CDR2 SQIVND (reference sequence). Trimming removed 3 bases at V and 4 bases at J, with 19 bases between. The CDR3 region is CASSMMDGIGGYEQYF. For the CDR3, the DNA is TGTGCCAGTAGTATGATGGACGGAATTGGCGGGTACGAGCAGTACTTC. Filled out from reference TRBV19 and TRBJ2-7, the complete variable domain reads DGGITQSPKYLFRKEGQNVTLSCEQNLNHDAMYWYRQDPGQGLRLIYYSQIVNDFQKGDIAEGYSVSREKKESFPLTVTSAQKNPTAFYLCASSMMDGIGGYEQYFGPGTRLTVT.

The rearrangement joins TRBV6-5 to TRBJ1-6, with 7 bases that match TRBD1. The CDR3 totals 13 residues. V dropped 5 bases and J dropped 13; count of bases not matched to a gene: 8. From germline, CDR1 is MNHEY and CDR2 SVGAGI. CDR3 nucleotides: TGTGCCAGCAGTCACACAGGGGCCCCCCCCCTCCACTTT. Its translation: CASSHTGAPPLHF.

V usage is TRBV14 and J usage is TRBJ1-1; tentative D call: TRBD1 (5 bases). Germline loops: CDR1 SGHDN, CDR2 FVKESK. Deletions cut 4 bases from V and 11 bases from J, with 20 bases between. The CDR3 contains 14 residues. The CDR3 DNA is TGTGCCAGCAGCCCATTAAACCAAGGGGCTCGGGCTTTCTTT. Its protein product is CASSPLNQGARAFF.

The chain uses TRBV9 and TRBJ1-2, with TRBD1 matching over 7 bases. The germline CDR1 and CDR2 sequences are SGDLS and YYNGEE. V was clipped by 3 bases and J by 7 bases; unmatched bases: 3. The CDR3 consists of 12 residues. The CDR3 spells CASSANRGGYTF. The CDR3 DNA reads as TGTGCCAGCAGCGCCAACAGGGGTGGCTACACCTTC.

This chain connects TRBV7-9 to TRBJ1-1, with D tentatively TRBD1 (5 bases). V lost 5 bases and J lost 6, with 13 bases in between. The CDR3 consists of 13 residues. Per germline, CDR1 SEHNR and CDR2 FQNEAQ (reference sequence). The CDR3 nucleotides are TGTGCCAGCAGCCCAGGGTTTCAGGCTGAAGCTTTCTTT. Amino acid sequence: CASSPGFQAEAFF. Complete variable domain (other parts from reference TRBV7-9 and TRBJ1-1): DTGVSQNPRHKITKRGQNVTFRCDPISEHNRLYWYRQTLGQGPEFLTYFQNEAQLEKSRLLSDRFSAERPKGSFSTLEIQRTEQGDSAMYLCASSPGFQAEAFFGQGTRLTVV.

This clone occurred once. As DNA, the CDR3 is TGTGCCAGCAGCCATCTAAGCACAGATACGCAGTATTTT. Translation: CASSHLSTDTQYF. This chain connects TRBV14 to TRBJ2-3; D gene unclear. V lost 3 bases and J lost 0, with 4 bases in between. This CDR3 is 13 amino acids long. Germline V gene lookup returns CDR1 SGHDN and CDR2 FVKESK. Full variable domain (remainder filled in from reference TRBV14 and TRBJ2-3): EAGVTQFPSHSVIEKGQTVTLRCDPISGHDNLYWYRRVMGKEIKFLLHFVKESKQDESGMPNNRFLAERTGGTYSTLKVQPAELEDSGVYFCASSHLSTDTQYFGPGTRLTVL.

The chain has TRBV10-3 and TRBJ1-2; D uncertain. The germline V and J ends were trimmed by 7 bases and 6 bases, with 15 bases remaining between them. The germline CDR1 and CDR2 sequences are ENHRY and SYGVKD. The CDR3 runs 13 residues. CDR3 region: CAINGLTRNGYTF. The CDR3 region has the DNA TGTGCCATCAACGGGCTGACACGGAATGGCTACACCTTC.

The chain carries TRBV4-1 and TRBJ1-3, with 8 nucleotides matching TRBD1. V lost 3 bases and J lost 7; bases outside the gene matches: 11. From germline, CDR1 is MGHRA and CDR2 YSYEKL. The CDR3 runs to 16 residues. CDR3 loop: CASSHPLTGDRNTIYF. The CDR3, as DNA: TGCGCCAGCAGCCACCCCCTGACAGGGGACCGCAACACCATATATTTT.

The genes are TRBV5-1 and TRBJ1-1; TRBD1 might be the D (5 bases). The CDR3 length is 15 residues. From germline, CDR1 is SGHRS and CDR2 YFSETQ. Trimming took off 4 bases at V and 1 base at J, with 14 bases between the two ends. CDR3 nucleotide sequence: TGCGCCAGCAGCATACCGGGACGCGGGAACACTGAAGCTTTCTTT. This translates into CASSIPGRGNTEAFF.

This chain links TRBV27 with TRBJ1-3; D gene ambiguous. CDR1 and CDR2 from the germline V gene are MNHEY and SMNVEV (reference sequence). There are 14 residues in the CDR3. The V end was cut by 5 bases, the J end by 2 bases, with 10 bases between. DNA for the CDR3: TGTGCCAGCAGTCTAGGGTTCCCTGGAAACACCATATATTTT. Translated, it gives CASSLGFPGNTIYF.

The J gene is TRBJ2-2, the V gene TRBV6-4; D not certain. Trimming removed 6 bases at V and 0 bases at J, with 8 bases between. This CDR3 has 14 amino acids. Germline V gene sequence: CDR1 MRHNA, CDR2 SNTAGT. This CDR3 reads CASRAGTNTGELFF. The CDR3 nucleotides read TGTGCCAGCAGGGCCGGCACGAACACCGGGGAGCTGTTTTTT.

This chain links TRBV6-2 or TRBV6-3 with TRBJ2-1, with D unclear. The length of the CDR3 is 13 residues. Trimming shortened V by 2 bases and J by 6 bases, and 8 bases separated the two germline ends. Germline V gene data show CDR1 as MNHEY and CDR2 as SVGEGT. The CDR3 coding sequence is TGTGCCAGCAGTTACGGGCCCACCAATGAGCAGTTCTTC. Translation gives CASSYGPTNEQFF.

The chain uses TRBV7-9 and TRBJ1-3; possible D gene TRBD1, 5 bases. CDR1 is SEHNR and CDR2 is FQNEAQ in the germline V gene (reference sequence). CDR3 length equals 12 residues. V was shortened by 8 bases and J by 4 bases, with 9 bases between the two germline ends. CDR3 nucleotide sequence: TGTGCCAGCGCGGGGCAAGGAAACACCATATATTTT. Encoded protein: CASAGQGNTIYF.

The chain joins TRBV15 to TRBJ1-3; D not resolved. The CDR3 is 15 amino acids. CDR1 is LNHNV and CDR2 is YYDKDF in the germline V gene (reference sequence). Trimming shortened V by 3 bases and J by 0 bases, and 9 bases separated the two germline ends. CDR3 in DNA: TGTGCCACCAGCAGCTACGGGATCTCTGGAAACACCATATATTTT. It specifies CATSSYGISGNTIYF.

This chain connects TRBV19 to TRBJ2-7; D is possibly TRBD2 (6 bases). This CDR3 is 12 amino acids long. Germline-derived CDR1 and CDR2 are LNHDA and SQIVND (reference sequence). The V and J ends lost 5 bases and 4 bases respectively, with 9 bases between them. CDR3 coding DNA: TGTGCCAGTAGTGGCGGACTATACGAGCAGTACTTC. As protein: CASSGGLYEQYF.

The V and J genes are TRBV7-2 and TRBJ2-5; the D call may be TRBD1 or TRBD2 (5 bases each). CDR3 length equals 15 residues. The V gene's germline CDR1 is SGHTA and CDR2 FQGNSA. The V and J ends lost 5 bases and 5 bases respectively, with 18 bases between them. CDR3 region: CASSPRPGTGETQYF. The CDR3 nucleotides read TGTGCCAGCAGCCCTCGGCCCGGGACCGGGGAGACCCAGTACTTC.

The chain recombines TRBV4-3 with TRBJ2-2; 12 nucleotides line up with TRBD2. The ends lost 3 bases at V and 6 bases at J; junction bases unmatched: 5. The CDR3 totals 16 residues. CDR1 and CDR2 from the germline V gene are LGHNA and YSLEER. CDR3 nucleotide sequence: TGCGCCAGCAGCCATGACCCTAGCGGGGGGGCCGGGGAGCTGTTTTTT. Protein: CASSHDPSGGAGELFF.

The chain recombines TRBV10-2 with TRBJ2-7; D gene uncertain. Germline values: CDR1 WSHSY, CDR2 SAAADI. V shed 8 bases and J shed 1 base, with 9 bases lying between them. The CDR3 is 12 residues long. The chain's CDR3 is CASATGSYEQYF. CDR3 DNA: TGCGCCAGCGCTACCGGTTCCTACGAGCAGTACTTC.

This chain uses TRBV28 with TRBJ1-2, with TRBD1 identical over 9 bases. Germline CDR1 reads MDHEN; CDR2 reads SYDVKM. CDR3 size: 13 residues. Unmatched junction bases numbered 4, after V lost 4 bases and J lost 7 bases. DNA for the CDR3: TGTGCCAGCAGTTCGCGGACAGGGGTTGGCTACACCTTC. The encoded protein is CASSSRTGVGYTF.

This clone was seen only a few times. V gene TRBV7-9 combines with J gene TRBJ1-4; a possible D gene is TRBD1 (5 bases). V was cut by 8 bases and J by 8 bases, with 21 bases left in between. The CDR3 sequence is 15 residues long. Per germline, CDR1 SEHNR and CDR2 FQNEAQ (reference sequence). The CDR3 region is CASGRGRVSTEKLFF. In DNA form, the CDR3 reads TGTGCCAGCGGGCGGGGCCGGGTCTCGACAGAAAAACTGTTTTTT.

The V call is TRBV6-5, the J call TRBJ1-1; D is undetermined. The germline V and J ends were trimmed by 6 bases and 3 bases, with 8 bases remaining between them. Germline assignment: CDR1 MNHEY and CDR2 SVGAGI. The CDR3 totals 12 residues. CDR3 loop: CASSAEYTEAFF. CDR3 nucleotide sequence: TGTGCCAGCAGCGCAGAGTACACTGAAGCTTTCTTT.